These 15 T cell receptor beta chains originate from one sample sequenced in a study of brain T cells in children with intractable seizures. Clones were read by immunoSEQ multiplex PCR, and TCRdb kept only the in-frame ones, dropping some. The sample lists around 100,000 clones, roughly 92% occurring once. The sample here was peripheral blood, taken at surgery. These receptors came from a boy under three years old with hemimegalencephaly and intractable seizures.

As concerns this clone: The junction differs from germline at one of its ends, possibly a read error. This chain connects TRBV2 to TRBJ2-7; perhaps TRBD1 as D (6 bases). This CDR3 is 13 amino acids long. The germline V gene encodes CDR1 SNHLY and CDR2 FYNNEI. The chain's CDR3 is CAGRQAPGYEQYF. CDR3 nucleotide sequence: TGTGCCGGCAGACAGGCCCCTGGGTACGAGCAGTACTTC.

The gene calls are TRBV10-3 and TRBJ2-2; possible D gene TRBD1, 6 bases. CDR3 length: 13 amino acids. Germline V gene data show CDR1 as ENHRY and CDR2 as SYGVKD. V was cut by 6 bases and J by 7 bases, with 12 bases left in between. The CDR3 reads CAISERGIGELFF. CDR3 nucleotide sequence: TGTGCCATCAGCGAAAGGGGGATCGGGGAGCTGTTTTTT.

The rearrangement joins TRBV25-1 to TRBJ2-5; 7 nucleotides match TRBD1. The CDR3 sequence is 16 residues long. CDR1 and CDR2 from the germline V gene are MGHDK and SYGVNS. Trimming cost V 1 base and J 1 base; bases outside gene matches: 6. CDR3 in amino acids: CASSESTGQPQETQYF. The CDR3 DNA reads TGTGCCAGCAGTGAATCGACGGGACAGCCCCAAGAGACCCAGTACTTC.

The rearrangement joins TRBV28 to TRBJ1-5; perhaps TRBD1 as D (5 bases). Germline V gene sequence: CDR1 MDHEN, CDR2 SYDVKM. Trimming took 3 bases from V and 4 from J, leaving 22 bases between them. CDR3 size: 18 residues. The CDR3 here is CASSFGGLWAGRNQPQHF. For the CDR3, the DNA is TGTGCCAGCAGTTTTGGGGGATTATGGGCAGGGAGGAATCAGCCCCAGCATTTT.

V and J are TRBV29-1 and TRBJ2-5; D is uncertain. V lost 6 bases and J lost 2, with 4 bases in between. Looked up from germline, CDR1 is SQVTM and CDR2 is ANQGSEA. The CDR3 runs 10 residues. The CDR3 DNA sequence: TGCAGCGTCGCACAAGAGACCCAGTACTTC. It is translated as CSVAQETQYF. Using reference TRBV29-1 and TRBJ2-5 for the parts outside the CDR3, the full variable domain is SAVISQKPSRDICQRGTSLTIQCQVDSQVTMMFWYRQQPGQSLTLIATANQGSEATYESGFVIDKFPISRPNLTFSTLTVSNMSPEDSSIYLCSVAQETQYFGPGTRLLVL.

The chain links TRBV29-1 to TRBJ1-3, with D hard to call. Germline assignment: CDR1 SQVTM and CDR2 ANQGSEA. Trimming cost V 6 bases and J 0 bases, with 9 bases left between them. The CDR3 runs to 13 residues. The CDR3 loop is CSVEGHSGNTIYF. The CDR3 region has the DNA TGCAGCGTGGAGGGCCACTCTGGAAACACCATATATTTT.

The CDR3 region is CASSYAGRRYEQYF. CDR3 sequence (DNA): TGTGCCAGCAGTTACGCGGGAAGACGCTACGAGCAGTACTTC. This chain connects TRBV6-5 to TRBJ2-7, with D perhaps matching TRBD2 (6 bases). CDR3 length: 14 residues. Trimming removed 2 bases at V and 3 bases at J, with 11 bases between. CDR1 and CDR2 (germline): MNHEY, SVGAGI.

The CDR3 loop is CASSQVGGWQFF. CDR3 coding DNA: TGCGCCAGCAGCCAAGTCGGCGGATGGCAGTTCTTC. The chain is built from TRBV4-1 and TRBJ2-1; D remains ambiguous. The length of the CDR3 is 12 residues. Trimming cost V 1 base and J 12 bases, with 10 bases left between them. Germline values: CDR1 MGHRA, CDR2 YSYEKL.

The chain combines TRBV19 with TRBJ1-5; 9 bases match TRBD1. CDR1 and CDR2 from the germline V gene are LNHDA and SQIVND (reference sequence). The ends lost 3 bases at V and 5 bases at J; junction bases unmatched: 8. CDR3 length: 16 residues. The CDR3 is CASSIRQGVGDQPQHF. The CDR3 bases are TGTGCCAGTAGTATCCGACAGGGGGTTGGTGATCAGCCCCAGCATTTT.

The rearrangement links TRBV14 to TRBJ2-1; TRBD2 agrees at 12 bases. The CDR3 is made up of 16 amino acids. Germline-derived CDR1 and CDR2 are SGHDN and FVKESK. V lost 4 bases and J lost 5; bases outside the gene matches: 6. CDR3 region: CASSPRGLAGDNEQFF. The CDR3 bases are TGTGCCAGCAGCCCTCGGGGACTAGCGGGCGACAATGAGCAGTTCTTC.

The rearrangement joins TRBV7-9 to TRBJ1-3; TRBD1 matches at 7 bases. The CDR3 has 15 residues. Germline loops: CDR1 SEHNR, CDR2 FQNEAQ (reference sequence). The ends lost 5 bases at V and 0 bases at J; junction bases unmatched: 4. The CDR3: CASSPQGNSGNTIYF. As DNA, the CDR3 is TGTGCCAGCAGCCCACAGGGGAACTCTGGAAACACCATATATTTT.

CDR3 coding DNA: TGCGCCAGCAGCCAGGGGGAGTGGGTCGGCAGATACAATGAGCAGTTCTTC. Protein product: CASSQGEWVGRYNEQFF. V and J are TRBV4-3 and TRBJ2-1; the D gene could be TRBD1 or TRBD2 (5 bases each). Germline V CDR1 and CDR2: LGHNA, YSLEER. This CDR3 contains 17 residues. V shed 3 bases and J shed 4 bases, with 19 bases lying between them.

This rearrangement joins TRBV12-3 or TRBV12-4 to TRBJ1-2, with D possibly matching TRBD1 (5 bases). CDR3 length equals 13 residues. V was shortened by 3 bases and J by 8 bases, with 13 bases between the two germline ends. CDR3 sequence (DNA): TGTGCCAGCAGTTTTGGGACCGGGTGGGGCTACACCTTC. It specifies CASSFGTGWGYTF.

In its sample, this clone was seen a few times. CDR3 bases: TGTGCCAGCCACACTCAGGGGGCACCTCAGCCCCAGCATTTT. This translates into CASHTQGAPQPQHF. The V gene is TRBV28, the J gene TRBJ1-5; 8 bases map to TRBD1. This CDR3 spans 14 amino acids. V was pared by 8 bases and J by 6 bases, with 9 bases of the junction left unmatched. Germline V gene lookup returns CDR1 MDHEN and CDR2 SYDVKM.

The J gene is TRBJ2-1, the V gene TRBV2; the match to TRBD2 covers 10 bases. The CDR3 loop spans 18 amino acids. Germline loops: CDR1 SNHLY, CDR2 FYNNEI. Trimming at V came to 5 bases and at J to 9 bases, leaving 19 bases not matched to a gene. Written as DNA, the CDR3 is TGTGCCAGCAGTTTTCTAGCGGGAGTGATGACCCCGTTCGCTGAGCAGTTCTTC. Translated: CASSFLAGVMTPFAEQFF. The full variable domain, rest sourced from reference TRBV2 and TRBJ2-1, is EPEVTQTPSHQVTQMGQEVILRCVPISNHLYFYWYRQILGQKVEFLVSFYNNEISEKSEIFDDQFSVERPDGSNFTLKIRSTKLEDSAMYFCASSFLAGVMTPFAEQFFGPGTRLTVL.